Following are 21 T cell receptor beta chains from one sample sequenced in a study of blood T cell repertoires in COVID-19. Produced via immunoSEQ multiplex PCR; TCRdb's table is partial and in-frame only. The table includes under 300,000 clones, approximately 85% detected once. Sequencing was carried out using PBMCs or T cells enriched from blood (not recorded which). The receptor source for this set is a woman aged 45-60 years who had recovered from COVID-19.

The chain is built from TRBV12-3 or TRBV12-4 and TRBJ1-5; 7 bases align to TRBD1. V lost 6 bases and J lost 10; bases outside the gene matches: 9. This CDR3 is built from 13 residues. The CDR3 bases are TGTGCCAGCAGCCCAGGGGGTTTGGGACCCCAGCATTTT. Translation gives CASSPGGLGPQHF.

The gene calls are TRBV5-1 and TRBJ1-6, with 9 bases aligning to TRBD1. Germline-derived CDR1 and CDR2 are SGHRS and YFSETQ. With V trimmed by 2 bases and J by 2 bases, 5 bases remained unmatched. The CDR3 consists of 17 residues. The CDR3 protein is CASSFGQGNTYNSPLHF. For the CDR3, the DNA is TGCGCCAGCAGCTTCGGACAGGGGAACACCTATAATTCACCCCTCCACTTT.

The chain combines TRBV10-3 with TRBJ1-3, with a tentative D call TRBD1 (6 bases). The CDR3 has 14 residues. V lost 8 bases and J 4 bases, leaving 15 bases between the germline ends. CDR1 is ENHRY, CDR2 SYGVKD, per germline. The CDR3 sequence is CAIWDTSGGNTIYF. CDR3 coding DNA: TGTGCCATCTGGGACACCTCGGGAGGAAACACCATATATTTT.

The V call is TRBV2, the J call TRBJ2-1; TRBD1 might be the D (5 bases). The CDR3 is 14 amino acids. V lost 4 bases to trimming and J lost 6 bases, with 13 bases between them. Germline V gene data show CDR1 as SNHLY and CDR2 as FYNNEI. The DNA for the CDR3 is TGTGCCAGCAGTGGCAGGGTCCTCGGCAATGAGCAGTTCTTC. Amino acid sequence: CASSGRVLGNEQFF.

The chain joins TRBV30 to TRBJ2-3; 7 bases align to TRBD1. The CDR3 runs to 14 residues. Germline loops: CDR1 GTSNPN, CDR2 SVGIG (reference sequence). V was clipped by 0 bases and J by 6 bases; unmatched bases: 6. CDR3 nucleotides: TGTGCCTGGAGTGTAGGGACAGCCACTGATACGCAGTATTTT. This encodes CAWSVGTATDTQYF.

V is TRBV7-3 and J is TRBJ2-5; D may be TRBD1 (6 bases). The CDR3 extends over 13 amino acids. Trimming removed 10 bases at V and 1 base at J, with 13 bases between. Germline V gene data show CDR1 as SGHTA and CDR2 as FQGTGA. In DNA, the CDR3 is TGTGCCACTTCACAGGGTGCCCAAGAGACCCAGTACTTC. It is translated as CATSQGAQETQYF.

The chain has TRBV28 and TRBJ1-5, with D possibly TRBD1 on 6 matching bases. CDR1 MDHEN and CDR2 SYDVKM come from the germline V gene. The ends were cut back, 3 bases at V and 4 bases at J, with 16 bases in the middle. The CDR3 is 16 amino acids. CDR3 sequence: CASSFVSGAVNQPQHF. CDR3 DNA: TGTGCCAGCAGTTTCGTTTCAGGGGCGGTGAATCAGCCCCAGCATTTT.

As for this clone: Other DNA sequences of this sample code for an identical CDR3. The CDR3 protein is CASSLDSYTEAFF. In nucleotides, the CDR3 is TGTGCCAGCAGCCTAGACAGCTACACTGAAGCTTTCTTT. The chain uses TRBV28 and TRBJ1-1; D is perhaps TRBD1 (5 bases). V lost 6 bases to trimming and J lost 3 bases, with 11 bases between them. This CDR3 spans 13 amino acids. The germline V gene has CDR1 MDHEN and CDR2 SYDVKM. Complete variable domain (other parts from reference TRBV28 and TRBJ1-1): DVKVTQSSRYLVKRTGEKVFLECVQDMDHENMFWYRQDPGLGLRLIYFSYDVKMKEKGDIPEGYSVSREKKERFSLILESASTNQTSMYLCASSLDSYTEAFFGQGTRLTVV.

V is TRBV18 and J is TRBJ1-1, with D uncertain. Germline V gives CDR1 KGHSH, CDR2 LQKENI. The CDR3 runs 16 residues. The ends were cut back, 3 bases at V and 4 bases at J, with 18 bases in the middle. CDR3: CASSPAISGGSTEAFF. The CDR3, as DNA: TGTGCCAGCTCACCTGCGATATCGGGAGGGAGCACTGAAGCTTTCTTT.

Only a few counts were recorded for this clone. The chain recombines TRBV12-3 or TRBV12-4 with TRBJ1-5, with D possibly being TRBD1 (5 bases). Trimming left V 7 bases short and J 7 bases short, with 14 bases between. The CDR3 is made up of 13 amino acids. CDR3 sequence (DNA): TGTGCCAGCATCAGGGATTTGGGGCAGCCCCAGCATTTT. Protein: CASIRDLGQPQHF.

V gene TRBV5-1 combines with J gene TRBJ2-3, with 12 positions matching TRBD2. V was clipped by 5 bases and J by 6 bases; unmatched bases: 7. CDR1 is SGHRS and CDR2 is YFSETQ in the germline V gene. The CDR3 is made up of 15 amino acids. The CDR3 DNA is TGCGCCAGCAGTCGACTAGCGGGAGAGTCCGATACGCAGTATTTT. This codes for CASSRLAGESDTQYF.

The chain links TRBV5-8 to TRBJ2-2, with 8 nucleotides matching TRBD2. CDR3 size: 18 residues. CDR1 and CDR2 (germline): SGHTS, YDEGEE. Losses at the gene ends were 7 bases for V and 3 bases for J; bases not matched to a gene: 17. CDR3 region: CASHPIPAGLDYTGELFF. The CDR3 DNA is TGTGCCAGCCACCCGATCCCAGCGGGACTAGATTACACCGGGGAGCTGTTTTTT.

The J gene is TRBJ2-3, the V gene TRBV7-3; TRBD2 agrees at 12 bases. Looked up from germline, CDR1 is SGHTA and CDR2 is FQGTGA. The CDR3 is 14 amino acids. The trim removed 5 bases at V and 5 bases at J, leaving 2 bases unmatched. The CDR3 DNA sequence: TGTGCCAGCAGCAGACTAGCGGGAGAAGATACGCAGTATTTT. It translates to CASSRLAGEDTQYF.

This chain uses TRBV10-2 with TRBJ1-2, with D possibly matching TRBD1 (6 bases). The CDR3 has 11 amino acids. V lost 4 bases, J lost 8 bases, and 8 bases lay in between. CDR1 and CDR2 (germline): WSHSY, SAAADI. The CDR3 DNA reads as TGCGCCAGCAGTGCAGGGGCAGGCTACACCTTC. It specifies CASSAGAGYTF.

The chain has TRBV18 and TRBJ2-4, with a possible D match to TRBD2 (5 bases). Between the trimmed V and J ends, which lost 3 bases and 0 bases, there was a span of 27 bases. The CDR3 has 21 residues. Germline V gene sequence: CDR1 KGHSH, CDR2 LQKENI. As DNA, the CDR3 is TGTGCCAGCTCACCCGTAAAGGCGGTAGGCAGAGGACTGGTAGCCAAAAACATTCAGTACTTC. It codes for CASSPVKAVGRGLVAKNIQYF.

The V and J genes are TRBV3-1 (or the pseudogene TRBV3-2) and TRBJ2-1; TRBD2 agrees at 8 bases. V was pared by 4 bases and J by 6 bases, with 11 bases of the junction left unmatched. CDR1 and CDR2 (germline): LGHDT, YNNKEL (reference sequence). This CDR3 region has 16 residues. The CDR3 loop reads CASSPWVSGSVNEQFF. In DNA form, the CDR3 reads TGTGCCAGCAGCCCCTGGGTGAGCGGGAGCGTCAATGAGCAGTTCTTC.

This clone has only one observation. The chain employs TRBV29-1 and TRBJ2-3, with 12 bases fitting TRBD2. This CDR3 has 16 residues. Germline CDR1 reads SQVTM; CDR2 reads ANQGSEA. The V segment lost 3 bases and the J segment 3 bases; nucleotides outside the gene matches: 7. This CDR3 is CSVDQTSGSGTDTQYF. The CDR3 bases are TGCAGCGTTGATCAGACTAGCGGGAGCGGGACAGATACGCAGTATTTT.

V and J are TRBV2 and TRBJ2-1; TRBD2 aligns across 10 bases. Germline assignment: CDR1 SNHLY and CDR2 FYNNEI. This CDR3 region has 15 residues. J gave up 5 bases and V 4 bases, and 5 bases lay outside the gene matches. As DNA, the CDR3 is TGTGCCAGCAGTGTGTTACTAGCGGGGCACAATGAGCAGTTCTTC. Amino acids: CASSVLLAGHNEQFF.

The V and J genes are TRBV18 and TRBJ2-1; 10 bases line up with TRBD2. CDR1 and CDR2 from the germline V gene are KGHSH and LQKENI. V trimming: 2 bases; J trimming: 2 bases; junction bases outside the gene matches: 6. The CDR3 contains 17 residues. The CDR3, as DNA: TGTGCCAGCTCACCAACTATGACTAGCGGGCCCTACAATGAGCAGTTCTTC. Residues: CASSPTMTSGPYNEQFF.

The CDR3 loop is CASSEDRGLGGYTF. CDR3 sequence (DNA): TGTGCCAGCAGTGAAGACAGGGGGTTGGGTGGCTACACCTTC. The chain joins TRBV2 to TRBJ1-2, with 8 nucleotides matching TRBD1. The CDR3 has 14 amino acids. Losses at the gene ends were 1 base for V and 7 bases for J; bases not matched to a gene: 5. The germline V gene has CDR1 SNHLY and CDR2 FYNNEI.

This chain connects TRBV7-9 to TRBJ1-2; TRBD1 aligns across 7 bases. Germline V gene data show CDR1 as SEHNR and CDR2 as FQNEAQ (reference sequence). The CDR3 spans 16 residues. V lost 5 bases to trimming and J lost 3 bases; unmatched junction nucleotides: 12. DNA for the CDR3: TGTGCCAGCAGCCGGAATAGTATTACAGGGGACTATGGCTACACCTTC. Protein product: CASSRNSITGDYGYTF.